The 5 T cell receptor beta chains below were found in one sample sequenced in a study of blood T cell repertoires in COVID-19. Libraries were prepared by immunoSEQ multiplex PCR; TCRdb keeps only in-frame clonotypes and omits some of them. This sample has 90,000 to 120,000 clones, with 84% found just once. Material for sequencing was peripheral blood. These TCRs come from a man between 60 and 75 years old with acute or convalescent COVID-19.

This chain joins TRBV3-1 (or the pseudogene TRBV3-2) and TRBJ1-1, with unresolved D. The CDR3 sequence is 15 residues long. Between the trimmed V and J ends, which lost 1 base and 0 bases, there was a span of 9 bases. Germline CDR1 LGHDT, CDR2 YNNKEL (reference sequence). CDR3 residues: CASSQVGQMNTEAFF. The DNA of the CDR3 is TGTGCCAGCAGCCAAGTTGGTCAGATGAACACTGAAGCTTTCTTT.

This sequence joins TRBV2 and TRBJ2-7; 12 nucleotides agree with TRBD1. Unmatched junction bases numbered 13, after V lost 3 bases and J lost 7 bases. The CDR3 is 17 residues long. Germline loops: CDR1 SNHLY, CDR2 FYNNEI. The CDR3 DNA reads TGTGCCAGCAGTGAGGGGACAGGGGGCCGCACCATGGGGGAGCAGTACTTC. Its translation is CASSEGTGGRTMGEQYF.

The chain employs TRBV10-2 and TRBJ1-2; 9 nucleotides agree with TRBD1. The V gene's germline CDR1 is WSHSY and CDR2 SAAADI. V was pared by 3 bases and J by 8 bases, with 7 bases of the junction left unmatched. The CDR3 runs to 14 residues. CDR3 loop: CASSEPGQGGGYTF. The CDR3 DNA is TGCGCCAGCAGTGAACCGGGACAGGGTGGAGGCTACACCTTC.

The V and J genes are TRBV6-5 and TRBJ2-3; D remains ambiguous. Trimming removed 6 bases at V and 4 bases at J, with 14 bases between. This CDR3 region has 14 residues. Germline V gives CDR1 MNHEY, CDR2 SVGAGI. CDR3 protein: CASSLPGLSDTQYF. CDR3 DNA sequence: TGTGCCAGCAGCCTACCAGGCCTCTCAGATACGCAGTATTTT.

The gene calls are TRBV25-1 and TRBJ2-1; no clear D. Between the trimmed V and J ends, which lost 6 bases and 5 bases, there was a span of 17 bases. The CDR3 is 15 amino acids. In germline, CDR1 is MGHDK, CDR2 SYGVNS. The CDR3 sequence is CASSATPDKHNEQFF. As DNA, the CDR3 is TGTGCCAGCAGCGCTACTCCCGACAAGCACAATGAGCAGTTCTTC.